The clone carrying this TCR beta chain was counted many times. Antigen specificity is unknown. Between the trimmed V and J ends, which lost 0 bases and 1 base, there was a span of 10 bases. The CDR3 sequence is 16 residues long. From germline, CDR1 is LNHNV and CDR2 YYDKDF (reference sequence). RNA transcripts were the template for amplifying TCR beta CDR3 regions. First-round RT-PCR with HTBI primers amplified the TCR CDR3 region. TCRdb re-derived calls from the multiplex PCR reads in MiXCR, one entry per CDR3 protein. The table records 550,000 to 650,000 distinct CDR3 sequences, approximately 13% of them present only once. The data originate from a study of T cells in Graves' hyperthyroidism and ophthalmopathy. Findings and limits, study-wide: Ophthalmopathy, which appeared later, was predicted by the model a median 6.5 months before onset. Most thyroid clonotypes with frequency above 0.001 were detected in blood.

Each 10 ml fresh peripheral blood draw supplied the PBMCs. The chain has TRBV15 and TRBJ1-5; D is perhaps TRBD1 (5 bases). This TCR was recovered from a woman aged 25 to 39 with Graves' hyperthyroidism that later progressed to Graves' ophthalmopathy. The sample taken for sequencing was blood. As DNA, the CDR3 is TGTGCCACCAGCAGAGACGTCGGGGGGAGCAATCAGCCCCAGCATTTT. This encodes CATSRDVGGSNQPQHF. Full variable domain (remainder filled in from reference TRBV15 and TRBJ1-5): DAMVIQNPRYQVTQFGKPVTLSCSQTLNHNVMYWYQQKSSQAPKLLFHYYDKDFNNEADTPDNFQSRRPNTSFCFLDIRSPGLGDTAMYLCATSRDVGGSNQPQHFGDGTRLSIL.